The 7 T cell receptor beta chains given below trace back to one sample, sequenced in a study of T cell clonality in common variable immunodeficiency. Only in-frame clones appear in the TCRdb table, and some are missing; sequencing was by immunoSEQ multiplex PCR. Recorded here are tens of thousands of clones, none singletons. The specimen was peripheral blood mononuclear cells. The receptors shown here come from a person aged 18-70 years in good health.

This clone was observed at least ten times. CDR3 region: CAGKNREVRDTQYF. CDR3 DNA (partial): TGCGCCGGGAAGAACAGGGAGGTCAGAGATACG. This chain joins TRBV4-1 and TRBJ2-3; D may correspond to TRBD1 or TRBD2 (6 bases each). Read data end 3 residues before the CDR3 end; the end is taken from the germline J gene. V was trimmed by 11 bases and J by 5 bases, leaving 20 bases between them. The CDR3 extends over 14 amino acids. Germline CDR1 reads MGHRA; CDR2 reads YSYEKL.

This clone was recorded at least ten times. The read finishes 3 residues shy of the CDR3 end, and the germline J gene is used to complete it. The genes are TRBV4-1 and TRBJ1-6; maybe TRBD1 (6 bases). The CDR3 spans 17 residues. Between the trimmed V and J ends, which lost 0 bases and 4 bases, there was a span of 13 bases. Germline V lookup: CDR1 MGHRA, CDR2 YSYEKL. The CDR3 loop is CASSQDWARGYNSPLHF. The CDR3 DNA, read in part, is TGCGCCAGCAGCCAAGATTGGGCTAGGGGGTATAATTCACCC.

On this clone: The missing CDR3 end, 3 residues past where the read stops, is filled in from the germline J gene. This rearrangement joins TRBV2 to TRBJ2-1; the match to TRBD1 covers 7 bases. Per germline, CDR1 SNHLY and CDR2 FYNNEI. J lost 5 bases, V lost 7 bases, and 8 bases had no gene match. The CDR3 has 14 amino acids. CDR3 bases read: TGTGCCAGCACCACAGGGGTGGGAAACAATGAG. Translation gives CASTTGVGNNE. The CDR3 reads in full as CASTTGVGNNEQFF.

In this sample, this clone turned up many times. The CDR3 end falls 3 residues outside the read, so it is completed with the germline J gene. The chain joins TRBV30 to TRBJ2-5; tentative D call: TRBD1 (6 bases). Germline V gene data show CDR1 as GTSNPN and CDR2 as SVGIG (reference sequence). CDR3 length equals 15 residues. With 0 bases removed from V and 5 bases from J, the gap between germline ends came to 16 bases. The CDR3 loop reads CAWSVGGSVRETQYF. The sequenced part of the CDR3 DNA is TGTGCCTGGAGTGTAGGGGGTTCAGTCCGGGAGACC. The entire variable domain, with the rest obtained from reference TRBV30 and TRBJ2-5, is as follows: SQTIHQWPATLVQPVGSPLSLECTVEGTSNPNLYWYRQAAGRGLQLLFYSVGIGQISSEVPQNLSASRPQDRQFILSSKKLLLSDSGFYLCAWSVGGSVRETQYFGPGTRLLVL.

This clone showed up many times. The read falls 3 residues short of the CDR3 end, and the missing part is taken from the germline J gene. The chain links TRBV30 to TRBJ2-3; 15 bases line up with TRBD2. J was trimmed by 2 bases and V by 4 bases; bases with no gene match: 4. Per the germline V gene, CDR1 is GTSNPN and CDR2 is SVGIG (reference sequence). CDR3 length: 16 residues. The CDR3 DNA, read in part, is TGTGCCTGGAACGGACTAGCGGGGGGGGTCACAGATACG. Its translation: CAWNGLAGGVTDT. The entire CDR3 is CAWNGLAGGVTDTQYF.

In this sample, this clone turned up many times. The missing CDR3 end, 3 residues past where the read stops, is filled in from the germline J gene. This chain joins TRBV5-1 and TRBJ1-2, with D perhaps matching TRBD1 (6 bases). The CDR3 sequence is 16 residues long. V dropped 0 bases and J dropped 2 bases, with 14 bases sitting between them. The germline V gene has CDR1 SGHRS and CDR2 YFSETQ. CDR3 loop: CASSLGEAGANYGYTF. Incomplete CDR3 DNA: TGCGCCAGCAGCTTGGGGGAGGCGGGGGCGAACTATGGC.

This clone was detected many times. The read comes to an end 3 residues before the CDR3 does, leaving the germline J gene to fill in the end. Other DNA sequences in the sample encode the same CDR3. V usage is TRBV19 and J usage is TRBJ1-2; 8 bases match TRBD1. CDR1 is LNHDA and CDR2 is SQIVND in the germline V gene (reference sequence). Trimming at V came to 9 bases and at J to 1 base, leaving 4 bases not matched to a gene. This CDR3 has 13 amino acids. The DNA read from the CDR3 is TGTGCCAGCTGGGGACAGGATAACTATGGC. This codes for CASWGQDNYG. The complete CDR3 protein is CASWGQDNYGYTF.